One and the same sample provided the 27 T cell receptor beta chains below, sequenced in a study of blood T cell repertoires in COVID-19. Data came from immunoSEQ multiplex PCR; TCRdb stores just in-frame clones and leaves some out. The profile shows about 350,000 clones, 91% of them singletons. Sequencing was carried out using peripheral blood. These TCRs come from a woman between 18 and 29 years old who had recovered from COVID-19.

The rearrangement joins TRBV11-3 to TRBJ2-6, with 9 bases lining up with TRBD1. CDR3 length equals 18 residues. Germline V gives CDR1 SGHNT, CDR2 YENEEA. V lost 1 base and J lost 0; bases outside the gene matches: 4. The CDR3: CASSLGGTGSSGANVLTF. The DNA for the CDR3 is TGTGCCAGCAGCTTAGGCGGGACAGGGAGCTCTGGGGCCAACGTCCTGACTTTC.

The rearrangement joins TRBV27 to TRBJ2-7, with 9 bases aligning to TRBD2. The CDR3 consists of 13 residues. V lost 5 bases, J lost 3 bases, and 2 bases stayed unmatched. The V gene's germline CDR1 is MNHEY and CDR2 SMNVEV (reference sequence). CDR3 amino acids: CASSPAGGYEQYV. As DNA, the CDR3 is TGTGCCAGCAGTCCAGCGGGGGGCTACGAGCAGTACGTC.

CDR3 amino acids: CASSQGLGTSGRYEQYV. The CDR3 region has the DNA TGTGCCAGCAGCCAGGGCCTGGGGACTAGCGGGCGTTACGAGCAGTACGTC. The gene calls are TRBV3-1 (or the pseudogene TRBV3-2) and TRBJ2-7; 12 nucleotides align to TRBD2. V dropped 3 bases and J dropped 4; count of bases not matched to a gene: 10. This CDR3 has 17 amino acids. Germline CDR1 reads LGHDT; CDR2 reads YNNKEL (reference sequence).

The J gene is TRBJ1-6, the V gene TRBV7-2; D unclear. The CDR3 consists of 12 residues. Germline assignment: CDR1 SGHTA and CDR2 FQGNSA. The ends were cut back, 6 bases at V and 4 bases at J, with 4 bases in the middle. CDR3 bases: TGTGCCAGCAGTTATTATAATTCACCCCTCCACTTT. Protein sequence: CASSYYNSPLHF.

With respect to this clone: The same CDR3 can be traced to other DNA sequences in this sample. The chain recombines TRBV15 with TRBJ2-3; D is possibly TRBD2 (6 bases). The V end was cut by 0 bases, the J end by 2 bases, with 12 bases between. CDR3 length equals 16 residues. Germline V gene sequence: CDR1 LNHNV, CDR2 YYDKDF (reference sequence). In DNA, the CDR3 is TGTGCCACCAGCAGAGATCGGGGGACTTCCACAGATACGCAGTATTTT. As protein: CATSRDRGTSTDTQYF.

The chain links TRBV6-5 to TRBJ1-6, with TRBD1 as a possible D gene (5 bases). The CDR3 contains 14 residues. The V gene's germline CDR1 is MNHEY and CDR2 SVGAGI. Trimming took 7 bases from V and 7 from J, leaving 14 bases between them. The CDR3 DNA is TGTGCCAGCAATCAAGGGACTCCGAATTCACCCCTCCACTTT. Translation gives CASNQGTPNSPLHF.

V and J are TRBV19 and TRBJ2-2; no clear D gene. The CDR3 runs 13 residues. V was cut by 5 bases and J by 4 bases, with 8 bases left in between. Germline lookup yields CDR1 LNHDA and CDR2 SQIVND (reference sequence). The CDR3 DNA sequence: TGTGCCAGTAGTTGGGCCAGCACCGGGGAGCTGTTTTTT. Protein product: CASSWASTGELFF.

The chain combines TRBV29-1 with TRBJ2-6; TRBD1 agrees at 7 bases. Germline trimming cut 4 bases from V and 0 bases from J; bases unmatched to any gene: 9. Germline V gives CDR1 SQVTM, CDR2 ANQGSEA. The CDR3 runs to 17 residues. The CDR3 loop is CSVVGWDSSSGANVLTF. As DNA, the CDR3 is TGCAGCGTTGTAGGGTGGGACAGTTCCTCTGGGGCCAACGTCCTGACTTTC.

J is TRBJ1-1 and V is TRBV30, with 7 nucleotides matching TRBD1. CDR3 length equals 16 residues. The germline CDR1 and CDR2 sequences are GTSNPN and SVGIG (reference sequence). Trimming at V came to 4 bases and at J to 6 bases, leaving 17 bases not matched to a gene. The CDR3 DNA is TGTGCCTGGACTAGCCCTCCTGGGACAGCCATACCTGAAGCTTTCTTT. Its protein is CAWTSPPGTAIPEAFF.

The genes are TRBV2 and TRBJ2-7; TRBD2 matches 16 bases. V lost 6 bases and J lost 3; bases outside the gene matches: 2. CDR1 is SNHLY, CDR2 FYNNEI, per germline. This CDR3 is built from 15 residues. CDR3 in amino acids: CASSGTSGRDYEQYV. The DNA of the CDR3 is TGTGCCAGCAGCGGGACTAGCGGGAGGGACTACGAGCAGTACGTC.

V gene TRBV7-2 combines with J gene TRBJ2-5; D is ambiguous. V gave up 5 bases and J gave up 2 bases, with 15 bases separating them. Per the germline V gene, CDR1 is SGHTA and CDR2 is FQGNSA. This CDR3 is built from 15 residues. This chain's CDR3 is CASSPRMSEQETQYF. As DNA, the CDR3 is TGTGCCAGCAGCCCGAGGATGTCCGAACAAGAGACCCAGTACTTC.

CDR3: CASSPRSGIEYTIYF. CDR3 coding DNA: TGTGCCAGCTCACCACGGTCAGGGATTGAATACACCATATATTTT. The gene calls are TRBV18 and TRBJ1-3; tentative D call: TRBD1 (5 bases). Germline V lookup: CDR1 KGHSH, CDR2 LQKENI. Trimming removed 1 base from V and 8 bases from J, with 15 bases in between. The CDR3 is 15 residues long.

V usage is TRBV24-1 and J usage is TRBJ1-2, with 8 bases fitting TRBD1. Germline V CDR1 and CDR2: KGHDR, SFDVKD. The ends lost 5 bases at V and 5 bases at J; junction bases unmatched: 6. The CDR3 totals 14 residues. The DNA of the CDR3 is TGTGCCACCAGTGGGACAGGGCGACGGTATGGCTACACCTTC. Translating it yields CATSGTGRRYGYTF.

V is TRBV19 and J is TRBJ1-1; D is perhaps TRBD1 (5 bases). Trimming pared 5 bases from V and 3 bases from J, leaving 16 bases between. CDR1 is LNHDA and CDR2 is SQIVND in the germline V gene (reference sequence). The CDR3 sequence is 15 residues long. CDR3 sequence (DNA): TGTGCCAGTAGTGCCAGACAGAGGCTGGACACTGAAGCTTTCTTT. This sequence encodes CASSARQRLDTEAFF.

The V gene is TRBV11-2, the J gene TRBJ2-3, with 7 bases matching TRBD1. Germline CDR1 SGHAT, CDR2 FQNNGV. This CDR3 is 15 amino acids long. Trimming took 4 bases from V and 4 from J; bases not matched to a gene: 8. CDR3 region: CASSSSLTGADTQYF. The CDR3 DNA is TGTGCCAGCAGCTCCTCACTCACAGGGGCAGATACGCAGTATTTT. The complete variable domain, with remaining parts taken from reference TRBV11-2 and TRBJ2-3, reads EAGVAQSPRYKIIEKRQSVAFWCNPISGHATLYWYQQILGQGPKLLIQFQNNGVVDDSQLPKDRFSAERLKGVDSTLKIQPAKLEDSAVYLCASSSSLTGADTQYFGPGTRLTVL.

The chain uses TRBV6-5 and TRBJ2-1; 8 bases fit TRBD2. The junction had 14 bases not matched to a gene; V was cut back by 4 bases and J by 9 bases. Germline values: CDR1 MNHEY, CDR2 SVGAGI. The CDR3 is 16 amino acids. CDR3 coding DNA: TGTGCCAGCAGTTCCCCAGGGGTAGCGGGGATGGTTGAGCAGTTCTTC. The encoded protein is CASSSPGVAGMVEQFF.

This rearrangement joins TRBV7-8 to TRBJ1-6; D gene unclear. There are 13 residues in the CDR3. Germline V lookup: CDR1 SGHVS, CDR2 FQNEAQ. The V end lost 5 bases, the J end lost 6 bases, and 8 bases lay between the germline ends. In DNA form, the CDR3 reads TGTGCCAGCAGCCGACCTAGTAATTCACCCCTCCACTTT. This gives the protein CASSRPSNSPLHF.

The chain has TRBV9 and TRBJ2-1; the match to TRBD1 covers 9 bases. V lost 2 bases, J lost 5 bases, and 8 bases stayed unmatched. Germline V CDR1 and CDR2: SGDLS, YYNGEE. This CDR3 contains 16 residues. The CDR3 is CASSVHRDRDHNEQFF. The CDR3 DNA reads TGTGCCAGCAGCGTGCACCGGGACAGGGACCACAATGAGCAGTTCTTC.

V and J are TRBV30 and TRBJ1-5; 9 bases are shared with TRBD1. V lost 3 bases, J lost 3 bases, and 3 bases stayed unmatched. The CDR3 has 14 residues. Per the germline V gene, CDR1 is GTSNPN and CDR2 is SVGIG (reference sequence). The CDR3 region is CAWSGTGINQPQHF. CDR3 nucleotide sequence: TGTGCCTGGAGCGGGACAGGGATCAATCAGCCCCAGCATTTT.

This rearrangement joins TRBV9 to TRBJ1-2, with D perhaps matching TRBD1 (6 bases). The CDR3 runs 14 residues. V gave up 1 base and J gave up 4 bases, with 11 bases separating them. Germline-derived CDR1 and CDR2 are SGDLS and YYNGEE. The CDR3 here is CASSVSGQIYGYTF. The CDR3, as DNA: TGTGCCAGCAGCGTATCTGGACAGATCTATGGCTACACCTTC.

The chain uses TRBV29-1 and TRBJ1-1, with a weak D call TRBD1 (6 bases). CDR3 length: 14 amino acids. V was clipped by 1 base and J by 6 bases, with 15 bases between them. Germline CDR1 and CDR2: SQVTM and ANQGSEA. Here the CDR3 DNA reads TGCAGCGTTGAAGTCTTTAACAGGGAAGCTGAAGCTTTCTTT. It codes for CSVEVFNREAEAFF.

The chain carries TRBV27 and TRBJ1-6; unclear D gene. V lost 5 bases and J 9 bases, leaving 14 bases between the germline ends. Germline CDR1 is MNHEY and CDR2 is SMNVEV (reference sequence). The CDR3 runs 14 residues. CDR3 coding DNA: TGTGCCAGCAGTAGACCCGGGATTATTTCACCCCTCCACTTT. Amino acid sequence: CASSRPGIISPLHF.

This chain connects TRBV18 to TRBJ1-1, with D possibly matching TRBD1 (5 bases). The V end was cut by 6 bases, the J end by 1 base, with 12 bases between. This CDR3 spans 14 amino acids. CDR1 and CDR2 from the germline V gene are KGHSH and LQKENI. CDR3 loop: CASSIDRENTEAFF. CDR3 nucleotide sequence: TGTGCCAGCTCCATAGACAGAGAGAACACTGAAGCTTTCTTT.

CDR3 sequence: CASSWEDTDTQYF. The CDR3 nucleotides read TGCGCCAGCAGCTGGGAGGACACAGATACGCAGTATTTT. The chain uses TRBV5-1 and TRBJ2-3; perhaps TRBD2 as D (6 bases). V was cut by 3 bases and J by 2 bases, with 7 bases left in between. The germline V gene has CDR1 SGHRS and CDR2 YFSETQ. The CDR3 extends over 13 amino acids.

The gene calls are TRBV19 and TRBJ2-3; a possible D gene is TRBD2 (6 bases). Trimming took 0 bases from V and 6 from J, leaving 16 bases between them. CDR1 is LNHDA, CDR2 SQIVND, per germline (reference sequence). This CDR3 has 16 residues. The CDR3 DNA follows: TGTGCCAGTAGTATAGAGTTTGGCGGGATACGGGATACGCAGTATTTT. Translation: CASSIEFGGIRDTQYF.

CDR3 coding DNA: TGTGCCAGCTCAAGATTACCGGGACTAGGGGGGAATGAGCAGTTCTTC. Translation: CASSRLPGLGGNEQFF. The V gene is TRBV18, the J gene TRBJ2-1; 8 nucleotides match TRBD2. The CDR3 has 16 amino acids. Trimming removed 5 bases from V and 7 bases from J; junction bases left unmatched: 13. CDR1 and CDR2 (germline): KGHSH, LQKENI.

This clone was observed once. The chain joins TRBV30 to TRBJ1-1; D perhaps matches TRBD1 (6 bases). Germline loops: CDR1 GTSNPN, CDR2 SVGIG (reference sequence). The CDR3 is 15 residues long. V shed 3 bases and J shed 1 base, with 15 bases lying between them. The DNA for the CDR3 is TGTGCCTGGAGGGTATACAGGGAAAAGAACACTGAAGCTTTCTTT. It encodes CAWRVYREKNTEAFF.